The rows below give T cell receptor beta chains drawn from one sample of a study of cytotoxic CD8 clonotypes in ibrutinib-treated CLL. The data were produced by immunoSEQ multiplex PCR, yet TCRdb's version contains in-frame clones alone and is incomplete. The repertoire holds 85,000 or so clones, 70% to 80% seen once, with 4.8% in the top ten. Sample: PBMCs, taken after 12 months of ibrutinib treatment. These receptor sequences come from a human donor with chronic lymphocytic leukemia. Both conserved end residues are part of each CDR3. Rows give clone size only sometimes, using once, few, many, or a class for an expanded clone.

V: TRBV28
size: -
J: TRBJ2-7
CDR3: CASSPPHILEQYF

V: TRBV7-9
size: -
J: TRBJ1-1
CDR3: CASSLGSVNTEAFF

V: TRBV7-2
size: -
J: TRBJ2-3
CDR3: CASSAGPATDTQYF

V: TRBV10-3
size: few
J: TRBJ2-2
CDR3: CAIGSGATGELFF

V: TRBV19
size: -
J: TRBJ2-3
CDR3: CASRVQGGTDTQYF

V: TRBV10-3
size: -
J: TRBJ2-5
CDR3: CAINQRGEGQETQYF

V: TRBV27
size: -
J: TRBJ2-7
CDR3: CASSPTSGGHEQYF

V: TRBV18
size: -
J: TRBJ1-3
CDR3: CASSPQGTSGNTIYF

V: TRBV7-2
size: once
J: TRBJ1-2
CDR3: CASSLADPTGGYTF

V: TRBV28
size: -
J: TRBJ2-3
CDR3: CASSLGTRDTQYF